These 32 T cell receptor beta chains were all obtained from the same sample, sequenced in a study of blood T cell repertoires in COVID-19. Using immunoSEQ multiplex PCR, the repertoire was profiled, and TCRdb retains in-frame clones only, with some absent. Of roughly 210,000 clones detected, roughly 90% appear once; the ten largest clones hold 1.5% to 2%. The sample taken for sequencing was peripheral blood. The receptors originated from an older man with acute or convalescent COVID-19.

The chain joins TRBV5-6 to TRBJ2-5; the match to TRBD2 covers 10 bases. CDR3 length: 16 residues. CDR1 SGHDT and CDR2 YYEEEE come from the germline V gene. V was clipped by 2 bases and J by 2 bases; unmatched bases: 6. The CDR3 here is CASSLVSGRAQETQYF. The CDR3 nucleotides are TGTGCCAGCAGCTTAGTGAGCGGGAGGGCGCAAGAGACCCAGTACTTC.

This clone was found once. V usage is TRBV19 and J usage is TRBJ2-1, with 10 nucleotides matching TRBD2. This CDR3 region has 18 residues. Unmatched junction bases numbered 7, after V lost 0 bases and J lost 2 bases. The germline V gene has CDR1 LNHDA and CDR2 SQIVND (reference sequence). The CDR3 spells CASSIEASGSRTYNEQFF. Written as DNA, the CDR3 is TGTGCCAGTAGTATAGAGGCTAGCGGGAGTCGAACCTACAATGAGCAGTTCTTC.

The chain joins TRBV19 to TRBJ1-4, with 8 bases identical to TRBD1. The germline V gene encodes CDR1 LNHDA and CDR2 SQIVND (reference sequence). V shed 0 bases and J 3 bases; nucleotides not matched to a gene: 6. The length of the CDR3 is 17 residues. The DNA of the CDR3 is TGTGCCAGTAGTATAGAAACAGGGGGTTTATCTAATGAAAAACTGTTTTTT. Protein sequence: CASSIETGGLSNEKLFF.

This clone occurred once. This chain links TRBV3-1 (or the pseudogene TRBV3-2) with TRBJ1-1, with a weak D call TRBD1 (5 bases). The V and J ends lost 2 bases and 3 bases respectively, with 7 bases between them. CDR3 size: 13 residues. The germline V gene encodes CDR1 LGHDT and CDR2 YNNKEL (reference sequence). This chain's CDR3 is CASSQRGDTEAFF. The CDR3 DNA is TGTGCCAGCAGCCAACGGGGGGACACTGAAGCTTTCTTT.

The gene calls are TRBV9 and TRBJ1-1; D unresolved. Deletions cut 4 bases from V and 2 bases from J, with 15 bases between. CDR3 length: 15 amino acids. Germline V gives CDR1 SGDLS, CDR2 YYNGEE. The CDR3 DNA reads TGTGCCAGCAGCCCGAGCCCGATACCCAACACTGAAGCTTTCTTT. Translation gives CASSPSPIPNTEAFF.

This clone was seen once. V gene TRBV7-9 combines with J gene TRBJ1-2, with D hard to call. There are 12 residues in the CDR3. V dropped 5 bases and J dropped 7 bases, with 11 bases sitting between them. Per the germline V gene, CDR1 is SEHNR and CDR2 is FQNEAQ (reference sequence). CDR3 loop: CASSLSGSGYTF. CDR3 DNA sequence: TGTGCCAGCAGCCTATCAGGTAGTGGCTACACCTTC.

The chain uses TRBV3-1 (or the pseudogene TRBV3-2) and TRBJ2-7, with D tentatively TRBD1 (5 bases). CDR3 length: 13 residues. In germline, CDR1 is LGHDT, CDR2 YNNKEL (reference sequence). Trimming took 4 bases from V and 3 from J, leaving 10 bases between them. The CDR3 nucleotides read TGTGCCAGCAGCCCCCAGGGTCGCTACGAGCAGTACTTC. Amino acids: CASSPQGRYEQYF.

This clone was seen only a few times. This chain links TRBV9 with TRBJ2-2; D is possibly TRBD2 (5 bases). The CDR3 has 16 residues. The germline V and J ends were trimmed by 0 bases and 1 base, with 10 bases remaining between them. Germline V lookup: CDR1 SGDLS, CDR2 YYNGEE. The CDR3 DNA follows: TGTGCCAGCAGCGTAGGACCGGGATTGAACACCGGGGAGCTGTTTTTT. As protein: CASSVGPGLNTGELFF.

The chain carries TRBV19 and TRBJ1-2; D is uncertain. V was clipped by 2 bases and J by 8 bases, with 12 bases between them. Germline CDR1 reads LNHDA; CDR2 reads SQIVND (reference sequence). The CDR3 length is 13 residues. The CDR3 DNA reads as TGTGCCAGTAGTATACTGGGGAGGAAGGGCTACACCTTC. Its translation is CASSILGRKGYTF.

The rearrangement joins TRBV3-1 (or the pseudogene TRBV3-2) to TRBJ1-1, with 8 bases that match TRBD1. CDR3 length: 16 amino acids. Germline V lookup: CDR1 LGHDT, CDR2 YNNKEL (reference sequence). V trimming: 0 bases; J trimming: 3 bases; junction bases outside the gene matches: 6. The CDR3 protein is CASSQDLVTGDTEAFF. In DNA form, the CDR3 reads TGTGCCAGCAGCCAAGATTTAGTGACAGGGGACACTGAAGCTTTCTTT.

The chain combines TRBV9 with TRBJ2-5; TRBD1 matches 8 bases. The CDR3 extends over 16 amino acids. The V segment lost 0 bases and the J segment 9 bases; nucleotides outside the gene matches: 13. The V gene's germline CDR1 is SGDLS and CDR2 YYNGEE. This chain's CDR3 is CASSVGGTGVGRPQYF. DNA of the CDR3: TGTGCCAGCAGCGTAGGAGGGACAGGTGTGGGGAGGCCCCAGTACTTC.

The rearrangement joins TRBV6-5 to TRBJ1-3; 7 bases are shared with TRBD1. Germline lookup yields CDR1 MNHEY and CDR2 SVGAGI. The CDR3 totals 15 residues. The V and J ends lost 6 bases and 0 bases, in that order; junction bases with no gene match: 5. In DNA form, the CDR3 reads TGTGCCAGCAGCGGACAGGTGTTCTCTGGAAACACCATATATTTT. It codes for CASSGQVFSGNTIYF.

The CDR3 coding sequence is TGTGCCAGCAGTTTATTCCAGAGAGGTGAAGCTTTCTTT. It specifies CASSLFQRGEAFF. V and J are TRBV28 and TRBJ1-1; no definite D call. V lost 1 base and J 7 bases, leaving 10 bases between the germline ends. The CDR3 totals 13 residues. The germline CDR1 and CDR2 sequences are MDHEN and SYDVKM.

The CDR3 protein is CASSPLGGGFSLGNEQFF. CDR3 DNA: TGCGCCAGCAGCCCTCTAGGGGGGGGCTTCTCCTTAGGCAATGAGCAGTTCTTC. The gene calls are TRBV4-1 and TRBJ2-1; the D gene is possibly TRBD2 (7 bases). Germline V gene data show CDR1 as MGHRA and CDR2 as YSYEKL. V was pared by 4 bases and J by 6 bases, with 25 bases between. This CDR3 comprises 18 residues.

J is TRBJ2-7 and V is TRBV7-8; 9 bases line up with TRBD1. J lost 4 bases, V lost 7 bases, and 11 bases had no gene match. The V gene's germline CDR1 is SGHVS and CDR2 FQNEAQ. The CDR3 sequence is 15 residues long. CDR3 region: CASTSRQGQGYEQYF. The CDR3 DNA reads as TGTGCCAGCACAAGTCGTCAGGGACAGGGTTACGAGCAGTACTTC. The entire variable domain, with the rest obtained from reference TRBV7-8 and TRBJ2-7, is as follows: GAGVSQSPRYKVAKRGQDVALRCDPISGHVSLFWYQQALGQGPEFLTYFQNEAQLDKSGLPSDRFFAERPEGSVSTLKIQRTQQEDSAVYLCASTSRQGQGYEQYFGPGTRLTVT.

This clone was observed a single time. V gene TRBV20-1 combines with J gene TRBJ1-2; 10 bases align to TRBD1. The V and J ends lost 3 bases and 7 bases, in that order; junction bases with no gene match: 11. Germline CDR1 is DFQATT and CDR2 is SNEGSKA (reference sequence). The CDR3 sequence is 15 residues long. Here the CDR3 DNA reads TGCAGTGCTAGTGAGAGTAGACAGGGGGCCTTTGGCTACACCTTC. Its protein product is CSASESRQGAFGYTF.

This chain joins TRBV24-1 and TRBJ2-3; D is perhaps TRBD2 (5 bases). V dropped 3 bases and J dropped 2 bases, with 17 bases sitting between them. Germline values: CDR1 KGHDR, CDR2 SFDVKD. The CDR3 length is 17 residues. The CDR3 nucleotides are TGTGCCACCAGTGATCGACCGCGGGCAGGAAACACAGATACGCAGTATTTT. Translated: CATSDRPRAGNTDTQYF.

V usage is TRBV11-1 and J usage is TRBJ2-7; D not resolved. V shed 1 base and J shed 2 bases, with 9 bases lying between them. This CDR3 is 14 amino acids long. Germline V lookup: CDR1 SGHAT, CDR2 FQDESV (reference sequence). The CDR3 DNA reads as TGTGCCAGCAGCTTAGACGTCCGGGCCTACGAGCAGTACTTC. This codes for CASSLDVRAYEQYF.

A remark on this clone: The same CDR3 also results from other DNA sequences found in this sample. This chain connects TRBV11-2 to TRBJ2-1; 11 nucleotides match TRBD2. V shed 5 bases and J 1 base; nucleotides not matched to a gene: 7. Per germline, CDR1 SGHAT and CDR2 FQNNGV. The CDR3 covers 17 residues. The CDR3 DNA reads TGTGCCAGCAGCCCGAGGACTAGCGGGCCTTCCTACAATGAGCAGTTCTTC. As protein: CASSPRTSGPSYNEQFF.

This clone was recorded once. The rearrangement uses TRBV2 and TRBJ1-5; 7 nucleotides match TRBD1. The CDR3 extends over 14 amino acids. The trim removed 5 bases at V and 4 bases at J, leaving 5 bases unmatched. CDR1 is SNHLY and CDR2 is FYNNEI in the germline V gene. This chain's CDR3 is CASSPMDRNQPQHF. As DNA, the CDR3 is TGTGCCAGCAGTCCAATGGACAGGAATCAGCCCCAGCATTTT.

The chain couples TRBV19 to TRBJ2-7; 11 bases agree with TRBD2. J lost 5 bases, V lost 6 bases, and 9 bases had no gene match. Per germline, CDR1 LNHDA and CDR2 SQIVND (reference sequence). This CDR3 contains 15 residues. The CDR3 here is CASRDIAGGNHEQYF. DNA for the CDR3: TGTGCCAGTAGGGATATAGCGGGAGGGAACCACGAGCAGTACTTC. The full variable domain, completed using reference TRBV19 and TRBJ2-7, is DGGITQSPKYLFRKEGQNVTLSCEQNLNHDAMYWYRQDPGQGLRLIYYSQIVNDFQKGDIAEGYSVSREKKESFPLTVTSAQKNPTAFYLCASRDIAGGNHEQYFGPGTRLTVT.

This sequence joins TRBV6-5 and TRBJ2-7; 7 positions agree with TRBD1. There are 14 residues in the CDR3. Unmatched junction bases numbered 7, after V lost 7 bases and J lost 1 base. The germline V gene has CDR1 MNHEY and CDR2 SVGAGI. Written as DNA, the CDR3 is TGTGCCAGCATGTTCCGGGACAGTTCCTACGAGCAGTACTTC. As protein: CASMFRDSSYEQYF.

The chain recombines TRBV28 with TRBJ2-7; TRBD1 matches 11 bases. The V gene end was trimmed by 1 base and the J gene end by 4 bases; junction bases not matched to a gene: 3. Germline V gene lookup returns CDR1 MDHEN and CDR2 SYDVKM. CDR3 size: 15 residues. CDR3 loop: CASSLSGQGVYEQYF. DNA of the CDR3: TGTGCCAGCAGTTTATCGGGACAGGGGGTTTACGAGCAGTACTTC.

The V and J genes are TRBV9 and TRBJ1-6, with 8 bases matching TRBD1. The CDR3 sequence is 15 residues long. The J segment lost 8 bases and the V segment lost 2 bases, leaving 6 bases of the junction unmatched. CDR1 and CDR2 from the germline V gene are SGDLS and YYNGEE. The CDR3 DNA reads TGTGCCAGCAGCGTTGGGACAGGCCCCCATTCACCCCTCCACTTT. Translated: CASSVGTGPHSPLHF.

The rearrangement links TRBV4-2 to TRBJ2-5, with D possibly being TRBD2 (5 bases). V lost 1 base and J lost 2, with 8 bases in between. The CDR3 is made up of 14 amino acids. CDR1 is LGHNA and CDR2 is YNFKEQ in the germline V gene. CDR3 bases: TGTGCCAGCAGCCAAGGAGGGTCACAAGAGACCCAGTACTTC. Its protein product is CASSQGGSQETQYF.

This sequence joins TRBV2 and TRBJ2-3; 7 bases map to TRBD1. V trimming: 5 bases; J trimming: 4 bases; junction bases outside the gene matches: 6. The CDR3 has 14 amino acids. The germline V gene has CDR1 SNHLY and CDR2 FYNNEI. The CDR3 coding sequence is TGTGCCAGCAGTTACAGGGGTGGAGCAGATACGCAGTATTTT. The encoded protein is CASSYRGGADTQYF.

This chain uses TRBV3-1 (or the pseudogene TRBV3-2) with TRBJ2-7; TRBD2 aligns across 7 bases. From germline, CDR1 is LGHDT and CDR2 YNNKEL (reference sequence). The CDR3 loop spans 15 amino acids. With V trimmed by 5 bases and J by 7 bases, 14 bases remained unmatched. CDR3 nucleotides: TGTGCCAGCAGCTCACGTCTAGCGGCCCCCGCGGAGCAGTACTTC. It encodes CASSSRLAAPAEQYF.

The chain couples TRBV5-1 to TRBJ1-6; D possibly corresponds to TRBD1 (6 bases). The CDR3 has 15 residues. The germline CDR1 and CDR2 sequences are SGHRS and YFSETQ. The V end was cut by 0 bases, the J end by 3 bases, with 7 bases between. The CDR3 nucleotides read TGCGCCAGCAGCTTGGAACAGGGCTATAATTCACCCCTCCACTTT. This translates into CASSLEQGYNSPLHF.

This chain joins TRBV19 and TRBJ2-2; 9 nucleotides agree with TRBD1. CDR3 length: 15 amino acids. V lost 7 bases and J lost 2; bases outside the gene matches: 5. Germline CDR1 and CDR2: LNHDA and SQIVND (reference sequence). The CDR3 loop is CASKFTGGNTGELFF. CDR3 sequence (DNA): TGTGCCAGTAAATTTACAGGGGGCAACACCGGGGAGCTGTTTTTT.

The V gene is TRBV29-1, the J gene TRBJ1-2, with 8 bases lining up with TRBD1. The germline V gene has CDR1 SQVTM and CDR2 ANQGSEA. V lost 3 bases and J lost 6; bases outside the gene matches: 6. CDR3 size: 13 residues. The CDR3 DNA sequence: TGCAGCGTTGATTCTCGGGGACAGGATGGCTACACCTTC. Protein product: CSVDSRGQDGYTF.

The V gene is TRBV11-3, the J gene TRBJ2-2; D remains unclear. The CDR3 contains 13 residues. In germline, CDR1 is SGHNT, CDR2 YENEEA. Trimming removed 6 bases at V and 7 bases at J, with 12 bases between. The CDR3 bases are TGTGCCAGCAGTTATCTCACGGGCGGGGAGCTGTTTTTT. It codes for CASSYLTGGELFF.

CDR3 sequence: CASSVQLVGETQYF. CDR3 DNA sequence: TGTGCCAGCAGCGTCCAGCTAGTTGGGGAGACCCAGTACTTC. The rearrangement uses TRBV7-2 and TRBJ2-5; D unclear. The CDR3 runs 14 residues. From germline, CDR1 is SGHTA and CDR2 FQGNSA. Between the trimmed V and J ends, which lost 5 bases and 5 bases, there was a span of 15 bases.